This TCR beta chain was sequenced for a study of metastatic and nonmetastatic thyroid tumors. Germline V lookup: CDR1 DFQATT, CDR2 SNEGSKA (reference sequence). With V trimmed by 5 bases and J by 3 bases, 3 bases remained unmatched. CDR3 size: 15 residues. Thyroid surgery had not been preceded by any treatment in any patient. TCRdb re-called the PCR reads with MiXCR. The sample yields about 33,000 clones, 18% seen once. Overall study results and limits: Across blood and tumor, TCR beta diversity in malignant thyroid tumors was reportedly significantly higher than in benign nodules.

This clone was seen ten or more times. Antigen specificity is unknown. Material: blood. The TCR sequence derives from a male donor with papillary thyroid cancer or a benign thyroid nodule (not recorded which). Some clones in this sample may be carry-over from other donors' samples. The rearrangement joins TRBV20-1 to TRBJ2-1; TRBD2 matches at 14 bases. The CDR3 protein is CSAWGTSGSYNEQFF. The DNA for the CDR3 is TGCAGTGCTTGGGGGACTAGCGGGAGCTACAATGAGCAGTTCTTC.